This TCR beta chain is from a study of preoperative IRX-2 immunotherapy in early breast cancer. The V and J ends lost 5 bases and 8 bases respectively, with 21 bases between them. This CDR3 is built from 15 residues. The germline V gene has CDR1 MNHGY and CDR2 SAAAGT. Treatment indicated: preoperative locoregional IRX-2 cytokine immunotherapy. Profiled with immunoSEQ multiplex PCR; TCRdb holds only in-frame clones, not every one. Among over 25,000 clones listed, about three quarters were seen once. This receptor was identified in a human donor with breast cancer. The genes are TRBV6-8 and TRBJ1-2; D is possibly TRBD1 (5 bases). The starting material was lymph node tissue, obtained after IRX-2 immunotherapy. The CDR3 here is CASSRTGTGGRGYTF. DNA for the CDR3: TGTGCCAGCAGTCGGACCGGGACTGGAGGAAGGGGCTACACCTTC.